This TCR beta chain was captured in a study of tissue T cells after allogeneic stem cell transplantation. Profiled with immunoSEQ multiplex PCR; TCRdb holds only in-frame clones, not every one. The sample includes 40,000 to 60,000 clones, roughly 75% of them seen just once. This CDR3 is built from 12 residues. Trimming stripped 2 bases from V and 4 bases from J, with 6 bases between. Germline V gives CDR1 KGHTA, CDR2 FRNEEI. The study, taken as a whole, reports: Only a limited share of tissue TCRs appeared in blood or spleen.

Worth noting for this clone: No antigen is known for it. Gene names are the mouse ones. From the germline J gene comes the end of the CDR3, since the read stops 1 residue before it.

The sample was sorted cells pooled from one or two spleens. The sequence was obtained from a pool of C57BL/6 mice in good health. The chain links TRBV24 to TRBJ2-7; no clear D. CDR3: CASSLDIYEQYF. The part of the CDR3 DNA that was read is TGTGCCAGCAGTCTGGACATTTATGAACAGTAC.